The entry that follows covers one T cell receptor (beta chain) sequence. This specimen belongs to a study of blood T cell repertoires in COVID-19. Study context: The study drew acute and convalescent COVID-19 samples from the United States, Italy and Spain. The analysed material was cDNA or gDNA that came from T cells, B-cell-depleted T cells, or PBMCs.

Per the authors' pipeline: Amplification from reference gene primers served as the basis for estimated nucleated cell counts. Data came from immunoSEQ multiplex PCR; TCRdb stores just in-frame clones and leaves some out. That table furnishes V, J and clone size, whereas the DNA furnished D and trimming. The table shows 65,000 to 90,000 clones, with roughly four fifths occurring only once. The clonotype comes from a man aged 55 to 70 with acute or convalescent COVID-19. Sequenced material: peripheral blood.

As DNA, the CDR3 is TGCGCCAGCAGCTTAACAGGTTTGAATCAGCCCCAGCATTTT. It yields the protein CASSLTGLNQPQHF. The chain couples TRBV5-1 to TRBJ1-5, with TRBD1 as a possible D gene (5 bases). V lost 2 bases and J 4 bases, leaving 10 bases between the germline ends. The CDR3 totals 14 residues. Germline V gene lookup returns CDR1 SGHRS and CDR2 YFSETQ.